The subject of this entry is one T cell receptor beta chain. Its antigen is currently unknown. These data are taken from a study of cytomegalovirus exposure and HLA in healthy donors. A multiplex PCR was run with 60 Vbeta primers and 13 Jbeta primers. Some clones are missing from TCRdb's copy, which holds only in-frame ones; the method was immunoSEQ multiplex PCR. The sample has about 25,000 clones. Germline V gene data show CDR1 as MNHNS and CDR2 as SASEGT. CDR3 length equals 12 residues. The V end lost 4 bases, the J end lost 3 bases, and 5 bases lay between the germline ends. Study outcomes and limitations: The investigators catalogued 164 TCR beta chains as cytomegalovirus-associated.

The source is a male donor in good health and CMV-seropositive. The rearrangement links TRBV6-1 to TRBJ2-3; D gene uncertain. The specimen sequenced was PBMCs. The CDR3 region is CASSAETDTQYF. CDR3 bases: TGTGCCAGCAGTGCTGAGACAGATACGCAGTATTTT.